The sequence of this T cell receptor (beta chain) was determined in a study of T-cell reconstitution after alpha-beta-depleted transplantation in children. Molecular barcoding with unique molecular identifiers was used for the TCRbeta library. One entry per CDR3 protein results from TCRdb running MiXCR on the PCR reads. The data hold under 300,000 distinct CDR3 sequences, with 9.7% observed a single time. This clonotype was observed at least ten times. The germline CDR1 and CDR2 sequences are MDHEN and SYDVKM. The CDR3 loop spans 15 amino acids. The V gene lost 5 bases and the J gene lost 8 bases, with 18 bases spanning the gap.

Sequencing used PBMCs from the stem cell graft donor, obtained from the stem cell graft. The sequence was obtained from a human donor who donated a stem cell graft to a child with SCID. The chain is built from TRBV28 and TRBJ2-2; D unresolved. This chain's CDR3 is CASSLNRLRPGELFF. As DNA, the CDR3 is TGTGCCAGCAGTCTGAACAGACTTCGCCCGGGGGAGCTGTTTTTT.